The TCR beta chain under discussion was sequenced for a study of CXCR3-negative and CXCR3-positive naive CD8 T cells. Study-level results: Comparably high diversity marked both naive subsets, whereas memory CD8+ cells had much lower diversity.

Researchers prepared the TRB cDNA libraries using 5' RACE with UMI labels. TCRdb re-called the 5' RACE reads; every CDR3 protein appears as one record, without DNA. The table for this sample gives about 130,000 distinct CDR3 sequences. Per germline, CDR1 MNHEY and CDR2 SMNVEV (reference sequence). There are 17 residues in the CDR3. On this clonotype: Antigen specificity is unknown.

The chain employs TRBV27 and TRBJ2-2; as DNA is missing, the TRBD1 call by TCRdb cannot be tested. The source material was naive CXCR3- CD8+ T cells from blood. The subset is: CD45RO-CCR7+CD27+CD95- naive CD8+ T cells lacking CXCR3 (TNR3-). The TCR originated in a human donor in good health. Some clones in this sample may be carry-over from other donors' samples. The CDR3 loop reads CASSPLGQGANTGELFF.